These 11 T cell receptor delta chains originate from one sample sequenced in a study of Vγ9Vδ2 T cells in congenital toxoplasmosis. TRGC- and TRDC-specific primers primed one-tube template-switch reverse transcription to make cDNA. The TRGC primer design covered both constant genes, TRGC1 and TRGC2. TCRdb re-called the reads through CATT. The data show just under 600 delta-chain clones, roughly 4.5% seen once. Sequences were obtained from gamma-delta T cells from blood. The receptors originated from a child under 10 years old born to a mother with Toxoplasma gondii infection during pregnancy, either congenitally infected or uninfected (not recorded which).

The table lists this clone with a few counts. It is likely a read error: a sequence one base away is far more abundant. The sample holds other DNA sequences that translate to the same CDR3. V gene TRDV2 combines with J gene TRDJ1; D is possibly TRDD3 (6 bases). Here the J gene was assigned by germline matching of the DNA, as TCRdb has none. The germline V gene has CDR1 GEAIGNYY and CDR2 EKD. CDR3 length: 14 residues. Trimming took off 0 bases at V and 3 bases at J, with 10 bases between the two ends. The CDR3 coding sequence is TGTGCCTGTGACACCTGGGGGCTCTCCGATAAACTCATCTTT. Its translation is CACDTWGLSDKLIF.

This clone was counted between two and nine times. The protein TCRdb lists belongs to a much larger clone and differs from this DNA's translation at residue 6, which points to a read error; the protein shown is made from the DNA. V usage is TRDV1 and J usage is TRDJ1; perhaps TRDD3 as D (5 bases). V dropped 1 base and J dropped 0 bases, with 18 bases sitting between them. Germline loops: CDR1 TSWWSYY, CDR2 QGS. The CDR3 contains 18 residues. CDR3 sequence (DNA): TGTGCTCTTGGGGAACACAATTCGGGGGCCTCCTACACCGATAAACTCATCTTT. It codes for CALGEHNSGASYTDKLIF.

This clone qualifies as medium-sized. The chain links TRDV1 to TRDJ1, with a weak D call TRDD2 (8 bases). CDR3 length equals 27 residues. V lost 0 bases, J lost 0 bases, and 44 bases lay in between. The germline V gene encodes CDR1 TSWWSYY and CDR2 QGS. The CDR3 is CALGELPLPTLTGLGVPDLSYTDKLIF. DNA for the CDR3: TGTGCTCTTGGGGAACTCCCGCTTCCTACGCTTACCGGGCTGGGGGTCCCCGACCTTTCGTACACCGATAAACTCATCTTT.

Sample share makes this clone medium-sized. A much larger clone differs from this one at a single base, so this may be a read error. This rearrangement joins TRDV2 to TRDJ3; D might be TRDD3 (6 bases). Germline CDR1 and CDR2: GEAIGNYY and EKD. This CDR3 has 18 amino acids. DNA of the CDR3: TGTGCCAGTGACACCGGAGGGGGAACCTCCTGGGACACCCGACAGATGTTTTTC. Encoded protein: CASDTGGGTSWDTRQMFF.

This chain uses TRDV2 with TRDJ3, with no clear D. The J gene, absent from TCRdb, was called here by matching the DNA to germline. V gave up 3 bases and J gave up 3 bases, with 11 bases separating them. CDR3 length equals 16 residues. Germline V gene sequence: CDR1 GEAIGNYY, CDR2 EKD. CDR3 loop: CACDAGPLWDTRQMFF. CDR3 DNA: TGTGCCTGTGACGCAGGCCCTCTCTGGGACACCCGACAGATGTTTTTC.

By share, this clone counts as large. Other DNA sequences within the sample encode an identical CDR3. The chain combines TRDV2 with TRDJ3, with TRDD3 identical over 7 bases. This CDR3 region has 18 residues. After removal of 7 bases from V and 1 base from J, the junction contained 12 bases not matched to a gene. CDR1 and CDR2 from the germline V gene are GEAIGNYY and EKD. CDR3 coding DNA: TGTGCCTGCCACACCCAGACTGGGGTATCCTGGGACACCCGACAGATGTTTTTC. Amino acids: CACHTQTGVSWDTRQMFF.

This clone was seen more than once but under ten times. TCRdb lists the protein of a much larger clone for this DNA, which differs at residue 5, so this is likely a read error; the protein given here is translated from the DNA itself. The chain has TRDV1 and TRDJ1; 9 bases are a match to TRDD3. The J gene is not listed in TCRdb, so it was assigned here from a DNA match to germline. V lost 5 bases, J lost 4 bases, and 23 bases stayed unmatched. The germline CDR1 and CDR2 sequences are TSWWSYY and QGS. The CDR3 sequence is 20 residues long. CDR3 loop: CALGKTQWGILIKSSDKLIF. The CDR3 nucleotides are TGTGCTCTTGGGAAGACTCAGTGGGGGATATTGATTAAGTCGAGCGATAAACTCATCTTT.

On this clone itself: TCRdb shows a much larger clone's protein in place of this DNA's translation, and the two differ at residue 9, likely through a read error; the protein shown is translated from the DNA. The chain employs TRDV1 and TRDJ1; TRDD3 agrees at 8 bases. CDR1 is TSWWSYY, CDR2 QGS, per germline. The CDR3 extends over 13 amino acids. CDR3 loop: CALGAGIRYKLIF. The CDR3 DNA reads TGTGCACTTGGGGCAGGGATACGCTATAAACTCATCTTT.

This clone was counted between two and nine times. A read error likely explains this, since a far larger clone differs by one base. The V gene is TRAV29/DV5, the J gene TRDJ1, with 10 bases identical to TRDD3. CDR1 NSMFDY and CDR2 ISSIKDK come from the germline V gene. The CDR3 consists of 27 residues. The CDR3 coding sequence is TGCAGTGTACGTCTGTGCAGCTCCCTTCCCCCGGGGGATACGCGTATGCCCCGGGGGTCAATCACCGATAAACTCATCTTT. Its translation: CSVRLCSSLPPGDTRMPRGSITDKLIF.

The rearrangement uses TRDV2 and TRDJ1, with 7 bases aligning to TRDD3. Germline matching of the DNA provided the J gene here, since TCRdb leaves it blank. The CDR3 spans 19 residues. The junction had 17 bases not matched to a gene; V was cut back by 2 bases and J by 0 bases. In germline, CDR1 is GEAIGNYY, CDR2 EKD. For the CDR3, the DNA is TGTGCCTGTGACATTCGCTATGGGGGACCCTCGCCGTACACCGATAAACTCATCTTT. Its translation: CACDIRYGGPSPYTDKLIF.

The chain recombines TRDV2 with TRDJ1; D remains unclear. The CDR3 has 16 amino acids. V shed 3 bases and J shed 2 bases, with 18 bases lying between them. Germline V CDR1 and CDR2: GEAIGNYY, EKD. Here the CDR3 reads CACDRLLTVGTDKLIF. The CDR3 bases are TGTGCCTGTGACCGTTTACTGACGGTCGGGACCGATAAACTCATCTTT.